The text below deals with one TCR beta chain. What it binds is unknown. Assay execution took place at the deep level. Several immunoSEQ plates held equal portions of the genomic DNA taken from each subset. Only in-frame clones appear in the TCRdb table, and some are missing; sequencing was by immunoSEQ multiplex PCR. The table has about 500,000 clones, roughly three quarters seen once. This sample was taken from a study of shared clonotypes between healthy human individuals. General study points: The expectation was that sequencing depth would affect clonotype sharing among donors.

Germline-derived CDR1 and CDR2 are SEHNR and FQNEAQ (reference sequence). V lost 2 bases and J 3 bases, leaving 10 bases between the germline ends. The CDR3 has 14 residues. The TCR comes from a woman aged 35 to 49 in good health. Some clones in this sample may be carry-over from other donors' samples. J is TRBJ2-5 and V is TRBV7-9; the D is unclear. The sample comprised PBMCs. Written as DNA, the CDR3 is TGTGCCAGCAGCTTATCACAAGGAAAAGAGACCCAGTACTTC. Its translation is CASSLSQGKETQYF.